This T cell receptor (beta chain) was sequenced for a study of blood T cell repertoires in COVID-19. At the level of the study: Collection of acute and convalescent COVID-19 samples took place in the United States, Italy and Spain. Sources were T cells, B-cell-depleted T cells, or PBMCs; the material itself was cDNA or gDNA.

The Seattle patients joined while their infection was active and were tracked longitudinally afterward. How the authors handled the data: Amplification of reference gene primers was used by the study to estimate nucleated cell counts. Some clones are missing from TCRdb's copy, which holds only in-frame ones; the method was immunoSEQ multiplex PCR. V and J calls and clone size come straight from that table; D and trimming were deduced from the DNA. The sample carries 30,000 to 35,000 clones, roughly 86% recorded once. Deletions cut 0 bases from V and 0 bases from J, with 11 bases between. The length of the CDR3 is 16 residues. Germline V gene sequence: CDR1 SGHRS, CDR2 YFSETQ.

This clonotype was sampled from a man in his sixties with COVID-19, enrolled during active disease. Sample: peripheral blood. V is TRBV5-1 and J is TRBJ2-3; D may be TRBD1 (6 bases). CDR3: CASSLAGTTSTDTQYF. The CDR3 bases are TGCGCCAGCAGCTTGGCTGGGACAACTAGCACAGATACGCAGTATTTT.